Below, 22 T cell receptor beta chains from the same sample are listed, as sequenced in a study of cytomegalovirus exposure and HLA in healthy donors. PCR involved 60 Vbeta and 13 Jbeta primers. Using immunoSEQ multiplex PCR, the repertoire was profiled, and TCRdb retains in-frame clones only, with some absent. The sample consists of 150,000 or so clones, around 76% of them appearing once. Input material: PBMCs. All receptors come from a female donor in good health and CMV-seronegative.

V gene TRBV29-1 combines with J gene TRBJ2-7, with D maybe TRBD1 (7 bases). There are 11 residues in the CDR3. Germline CDR1 reads SQVTM; CDR2 reads ANQGSEA. DNA of the CDR3: TGCATGCGACAGGGACTCTACGAGCAGTACTTC. Translating gives CMRQGLYEQYF.

This clone has only one observation. CDR3 region: CASSLEDRGYEQYF. CDR3 DNA: TGTGCCAGCAGCCTAGAGGACAGGGGCTACGAGCAGTACTTC. This chain connects TRBV7-6 to TRBJ2-7; 9 bases agree with TRBD1. Germline CDR1 reads SGHVS; CDR2 reads FNYEAQ. V shed 5 bases, J shed 3 bases, and the junction held 5 bases outside the gene matches. The CDR3 has 14 amino acids.

This clone was counted a single time. The chain couples TRBV19 to TRBJ1-1, with D perhaps matching TRBD1 (6 bases). V lost 8 bases and J 7 bases, leaving 8 bases between the germline ends. This CDR3 region has 10 residues. CDR1 and CDR2 (germline): LNHDA, SQIVND (reference sequence). The CDR3 DNA reads TGTGCCAGTGGACAGCTTGAAGCTTTCTTT. Protein: CASGQLEAFF.

The genes are TRBV7-7 and TRBJ2-2; tentatively, D is TRBD2 (5 bases). Germline V gene sequence: CDR1 SSHAT, CDR2 FNYEAQ (reference sequence). The CDR3 is made up of 13 amino acids. V was trimmed by 5 bases and J by 6 bases, leaving 10 bases between them. CDR3 in amino acids: CASSHEGSGELFF. CDR3 nucleotide sequence: TGTGCCAGCAGCCACGAGGGATCCGGGGAGCTGTTTTTT.

V gene TRBV9 combines with J gene TRBJ2-2; D uncertain. The CDR3 totals 13 residues. Germline V lookup: CDR1 SGDLS, CDR2 YYNGEE. Trimming shortened V by 4 bases and J by 8 bases, and 12 bases separated the two germline ends. The CDR3 spells CASSLRFSGELFF. In DNA, the CDR3 is TGTGCCAGCAGCCTCCGGTTCTCGGGGGAGCTGTTTTTT.

V gene TRBV9 combines with J gene TRBJ1-3; D perhaps matches TRBD1 (5 bases). The germline V and J ends were trimmed by 0 bases and 7 bases, with 14 bases remaining between them. The CDR3 covers 15 residues. From germline, CDR1 is SGDLS and CDR2 YYNGEE. The CDR3 nucleotides are TGTGCCAGCAGCGTAGAAGGAGGGGCAAGGAACACCATATATTTT. Its protein is CASSVEGGARNTIYF.

This sequence joins TRBV28 and TRBJ2-7, with TRBD2 as a possible D gene (6 bases). The CDR3 is 13 residues long. Trimming shortened V by 9 bases and J by 4 bases, and 16 bases separated the two germline ends. Germline V gene sequence: CDR1 MDHEN, CDR2 SYDVKM. The CDR3: CASRPEGRYEQYF. The CDR3 DNA reads as TGTGCCAGTCGTCCCGAGGGGAGGTACGAGCAGTACTTC.

The chain employs TRBV2 and TRBJ2-1; D perhaps matches TRBD2 (5 bases). Germline CDR1 reads SNHLY; CDR2 reads FYNNEI. This CDR3 contains 13 residues. V lost 6 bases to trimming and J lost 3 bases, with 9 bases between them. The CDR3 reads CASRDFNYNEQFF. The DNA for the CDR3 is TGTGCCAGCAGGGACTTTAACTACAATGAGCAGTTCTTC.

This chain links TRBV10-3 with TRBJ1-2; D is possibly TRBD1 (5 bases). Trimming left V 5 bases short and J 4 bases short, with 14 bases between. The length of the CDR3 is 14 residues. Germline CDR1 and CDR2: ENHRY and SYGVKD. The CDR3 reads CAISQAGTSYGYTF. The CDR3 DNA follows: TGTGCCATCAGTCAGGCAGGGACTTCCTATGGCTACACCTTC.

This clone was counted only a few times. J is TRBJ2-7 and V is TRBV30; TRBD2 agrees at 7 bases. The trim removed 3 bases at V and 8 bases at J, leaving 10 bases unmatched. The CDR3 is made up of 13 amino acids. CDR1 is GTSNPN and CDR2 is SVGIG in the germline V gene (reference sequence). The CDR3 DNA follows: TGTGCCTGGAGAGAGAAAGCGGGAACAAAGCAGTACTTC. Translated, it gives CAWREKAGTKQYF.

This clone occurred a few times. The chain carries TRBV5-6 and TRBJ2-1, with 8 bases that match TRBD2. CDR1 and CDR2 (germline): SGHDT, YYEEEE. This CDR3 comprises 16 residues. V lost 1 base to trimming and J lost 6 bases; unmatched junction nucleotides: 9. DNA of the CDR3: TGTGCCAGCAGCTTGCATCCTAAGCGGGGGCCCAATGAGCAGTTCTTC. Its protein product is CASSLHPKRGPNEQFF. The full variable domain, rest sourced from reference TRBV5-6 and TRBJ2-1, is DAGVTQSPTHLIKTRGQQVTLRCSPKSGHDTVSWYQQALGQGPQFIFQYYEEEERQRGNFPDRFSGHQFPNYSSELNVNALLLGDSALYLCASSLHPKRGPNEQFFGPGTRLTVL.

The chain has TRBV6-1 and TRBJ1-2; TRBD1 is a possible D gene (5 bases). The V and J ends lost 10 bases and 5 bases respectively, with 17 bases between them. The CDR3 spans 13 residues. Germline V gives CDR1 MNHNS, CDR2 SASEGT. The CDR3 DNA reads TGTGCCACCTCTTCAGGGCCTACTTATGGCTACACCTTC. Translating it yields CATSSGPTYGYTF.

The rearrangement uses TRBV4-2 and TRBJ2-2; 8 nucleotides agree with TRBD2. The germline V gene encodes CDR1 LGHNA and CDR2 YNFKEQ. The CDR3 totals 15 residues. Germline trimming cut 8 bases from V and 4 bases from J; bases unmatched to any gene: 9. This CDR3 is CASEGSGERTGELFF. The CDR3 DNA is TGTGCCAGCGAGGGTAGCGGGGAGCGCACCGGGGAGCTGTTTTTT.

V is TRBV2 and J is TRBJ1-3; TRBD1 is a possible D gene (6 bases). The CDR3 extends over 15 amino acids. The germline V gene encodes CDR1 SNHLY and CDR2 FYNNEI. V dropped 2 bases and J dropped 4 bases, with 12 bases sitting between them. The chain's CDR3 is CASSEFGTTGNTIYF. CDR3 sequence (DNA): TGTGCCAGCAGTGAATTCGGGACAACAGGAAACACCATATATTTT.

In nucleotides, the CDR3 is TGTGCCACCAGCAGAGATCGCCAGGGGGCGGGTTACGAGCAGTACTTC. This translates into CATSRDRQGAGYEQYF. The V call is TRBV15, the J call TRBJ2-7; TRBD1 agrees at 8 bases. J gave up 4 bases and V 0 bases, and 8 bases lay outside the gene matches. This CDR3 is built from 16 residues. In germline, CDR1 is LNHNV, CDR2 YYDKDF (reference sequence).

The chain is built from TRBV27 and TRBJ1-2, with 8 nucleotides matching TRBD1. Trimming cost V 5 bases and J 4 bases; bases outside gene matches: 6. The CDR3 spans 14 residues. Germline V gives CDR1 MNHEY, CDR2 SMNVEV (reference sequence). The CDR3 is CASSHRGNGYGYTF. In DNA form, the CDR3 reads TGTGCCAGCAGTCACAGGGGGAACGGCTATGGCTACACCTTC.

The J gene is TRBJ2-7, the V gene TRBV6-6; 9 bases are a match to TRBD1. Germline lookup yields CDR1 MNHNY and CDR2 SVGAGI (reference sequence). This CDR3 is 15 amino acids long. V dropped 2 bases and J dropped 7; count of bases not matched to a gene: 9. CDR3 in DNA: TGTGCCAGCAGTTACACCGGGACAGGGACGTTAGAGCAGTACTTC. It translates to CASSYTGTGTLEQYF.

The chain employs TRBV7-9 and TRBJ1-1, with 7 bases identical to TRBD1. Germline V gene sequence: CDR1 SEHNR, CDR2 FQNEAQ (reference sequence). V gave up 4 bases and J gave up 1 base; unmatched junction bases: 3. The CDR3 runs 14 residues. The CDR3 protein is CASSSYRGNTEAFF. The DNA for the CDR3 is TGTGCCAGCAGCTCTTACAGGGGGAACACTGAAGCTTTCTTT.

The chain has TRBV5-1 and TRBJ1-1; 9 bases line up with TRBD1. After removal of 3 bases from V and 1 base from J, the junction contained 1 base not matched to a gene. Germline values: CDR1 SGHRS, CDR2 YFSETQ. The CDR3 is made up of 14 amino acids. CDR3 protein: CASSSDRGNTEAFF. The DNA for the CDR3 is TGCGCCAGCAGCTCGGACAGGGGGAACACTGAAGCTTTCTTT.

The chain couples TRBV27 to TRBJ1-1; TRBD1 is a possible D gene (6 bases). The CDR3 is 14 amino acids. Trimming removed 4 bases from V and 4 bases from J, with 13 bases in between. The germline V gene encodes CDR1 MNHEY and CDR2 SMNVEV (reference sequence). Here the CDR3 reads CASSWLVGGTEAFF. The CDR3 DNA is TGTGCCAGCAGTTGGTTAGTAGGGGGCACTGAAGCTTTCTTT.

A single count supports this clone. The chain couples TRBV5-4 to TRBJ2-7; 8 bases line up with TRBD1. With V trimmed by 7 bases and J by 3 bases, 6 bases remained unmatched. Germline V gene lookup returns CDR1 SGHNT and CDR2 YYREEE (reference sequence). CDR3 length: 13 residues. CDR3 residues: CASSPGQDYEQYF. The CDR3, as DNA: TGTGCCAGCTCCCCGGGACAGGACTACGAGCAGTACTTC. The whole variable domain, filled in from reference TRBV5-4 and TRBJ2-7, reads ETGVTQSPTHLIKTRGQQVTLRCSSQSGHNTVSWYQQALGQGPQFIFQYYREEENGRGNFPPRFSGLQFPNYSSELNVNALELDDSALYLCASSPGQDYEQYFGPGTRLTVT.

The chain employs TRBV18 and TRBJ2-7, with a possible D match to TRBD1 (6 bases). V lost 3 bases, J lost 7 bases, and 10 bases lay in between. This CDR3 contains 12 residues. Germline V gene sequence: CDR1 KGHSH, CDR2 LQKENI. The CDR3 sequence is CASSPNRDEQYF. CDR3 DNA: TGTGCCAGCTCACCGAACAGGGATGAGCAGTACTTC.